This T cell receptor (beta chain) was captured by sequencing in a study of beta chain features in type 1 diabetes. General observations from the study: Moderately but significantly shorter TCRB CDR3s were found in Type 1 diabetes patients in all four CD4+ subsets.

Germline CDR1 reads SGHDN; CDR2 reads FVKESK. V gave up 7 bases and J gave up 7 bases; unmatched junction bases: 15. The CDR3 loop spans 15 amino acids. About this clone: The antigen is not known.

Since all of the isolated RNA was reverse transcribed, expressed TCRB transcripts were what got sequenced. Profiling relied on immunoSEQ multiplex PCR, and the TCRdb table lists in-frame clones only, not all of them. Of some 160,000 clones in the sample, just over 8% were seen once. This TCR was recovered from a woman aged 18 to 35 with type 1 diabetes. Sample: central memory CD4+ T cells from blood. The chain uses TRBV14 and TRBJ2-7, with 8 bases matching TRBD2. The CDR3 region has the DNA TGTGCCAGCAAGACCGCGGGGGGCGCCCGTTGGGAGCAGTACTTC. Its translation is CASKTAGGARWEQYF.